These 23 T cell receptor beta chains were sequenced from one sample in a study of blood T cell repertoires in COVID-19. The protocol was immunoSEQ multiplex PCR, while the TCRdb copy is restricted to in-frame clones and leaves out a portion. The sample consists of a few hundred thousand clones, roughly 90% of them appearing once. Sequenced sample: peripheral blood. These receptors came from a woman aged 25 to 45 with active or convalescent COVID-19.

The chain combines TRBV7-8 with TRBJ1-4; 8 positions match TRBD1. Germline V lookup: CDR1 SGHVS, CDR2 FQNEAQ. The junction had 11 bases not matched to a gene; V was cut back by 5 bases and J by 0 bases. The CDR3 spans 18 residues. The CDR3: CASSLGTGSLATNEKLFF. The CDR3 nucleotides are TGTGCCAGCAGCCTCGGGACAGGCAGTCTTGCAACTAATGAAAAACTGTTTTTT.

The V gene is TRBV2, the J gene TRBJ1-6; 7 nucleotides match TRBD1. The CDR3 contains 15 residues. V dropped 7 bases and J dropped 8; count of bases not matched to a gene: 11. Germline assignment: CDR1 SNHLY and CDR2 FYNNEI. CDR3 bases: TGTGCCAGCAAAACGGGACAGACAAAAGATTCACCCCTCCACTTT. As protein: CASKTGQTKDSPLHF.

This chain connects TRBV5-4 to TRBJ1-2, with TRBD1 matching 7 bases. The V gene's germline CDR1 is SGHNT and CDR2 YYREEE (reference sequence). The V segment lost 4 bases and the J segment 12 bases; nucleotides outside the gene matches: 15. This CDR3 is built from 14 residues. The CDR3 DNA follows: TGTGCCAGCAGCCCAGAGTTGACAGGGTTCCTCCACACCTTC. Protein product: CASSPELTGFLHTF.

Only one count was recorded for this clone. The gene calls are TRBV11-2 and TRBJ2-3; 7 nucleotides line up with TRBD1. This CDR3 is built from 16 residues. Germline V gives CDR1 SGHAT, CDR2 FQNNGV. The trim removed 5 bases at V and 11 bases at J, leaving 19 bases unmatched. CDR3 residues: CASSGRQGGGYGVQYF. For the CDR3, the DNA is TGTGCCAGCAGCGGCCGACAGGGTGGGGGATACGGGGTGCAGTATTTT.

This CDR3 reads CASIRSYEQYF. In nucleotides, the CDR3 is TGTGCCAGCATAAGGAGCTACGAGCAGTACTTC. V usage is TRBV2 and J usage is TRBJ2-7; D not certain. Trimming stripped 7 bases from V and 3 bases from J, with 7 bases between. The CDR3 has 11 amino acids. The germline gives CDR1 SNHLY, CDR2 FYNNEI. The variable domain in full, with the rest retrieved from reference TRBV2 and TRBJ2-7, is EPEVTQTPSHQVTQMGQEVILRCVPISNHLYFYWYRQILGQKVEFLVSFYNNEISEKSEIFDDQFSVERPDGSNFTLKIRSTKLEDSAMYFCASIRSYEQYFGPGTRLTVT.

This clone was counted a single time. J is TRBJ1-2 and V is TRBV6-5, with 7 positions matching TRBD1. The CDR3 consists of 15 residues. V trimming: 8 bases; J trimming: 7 bases; junction bases outside the gene matches: 16. Germline V gives CDR1 MNHEY, CDR2 SVGAGI. This CDR3 is CASLRTGPIFGGYTF. CDR3 DNA sequence: TGTGCCAGCTTGAGGACAGGTCCCATATTCGGTGGCTACACCTTC.

The chain joins TRBV7-8 to TRBJ1-1, with unresolved D. The CDR3 spans 15 residues. The V end was cut by 5 bases, the J end by 4 bases, with 17 bases between. Germline V CDR1 and CDR2: SGHVS, FQNEAQ. The CDR3 DNA is TGTGCCAGCAGCAAACCCCCTAGCAGAGGCACTGAAGCTTTCTTT. It is translated as CASSKPPSRGTEAFF.

The chain joins TRBV12-3 or TRBV12-4 to TRBJ2-3, with TRBD2 as a possible D gene (5 bases). Trimming cost V 7 bases and J 4 bases, with 12 bases left between them. The CDR3 sequence is 13 residues long. CDR3 DNA: TGTGCCAGCAAGAGAGGAGGAGCAGATACGCAGTATTTT. Its translation: CASKRGGADTQYF.

The chain recombines TRBV30 with TRBJ1-5; 9 bases map to TRBD1. V lost 0 bases, J lost 0 bases, and 12 bases stayed unmatched. The CDR3 length is 19 residues. CDR1 is GTSNPN, CDR2 SVGIG, per germline (reference sequence). Here the CDR3 reads CAWSVRTGVGFNSNQPQHF. As DNA, the CDR3 is TGTGCCTGGAGTGTTAGGACAGGGGTTGGATTCAATAGCAATCAGCCCCAGCATTTT.

The J gene is TRBJ2-3, the V gene TRBV28; 9 bases align to TRBD2. This CDR3 spans 14 amino acids. Germline-derived CDR1 and CDR2 are MDHEN and SYDVKM. V lost 10 bases and J lost 5; bases outside the gene matches: 10. The CDR3 spells CATGSGGSGDTQYF. In nucleotides, the CDR3 is TGTGCCACGGGGAGCGGGGGGAGCGGAGATACGCAGTATTTT.

On this clone itself: The sample carries other DNA sequences with the same CDR3. V is TRBV7-9 and J is TRBJ2-1; no clear D. CDR1 is SEHNR and CDR2 is FQNEAQ in the germline V gene (reference sequence). V dropped 6 bases and J dropped 9 bases, with 12 bases sitting between them. The CDR3 is 12 amino acids. The CDR3 spells CASSPTSGEQFF. For the CDR3, the DNA is TGTGCCAGCAGTCCTACTTCGGGTGAGCAGTTCTTC. Full variable domain (rest looked up from reference TRBV7-9 and TRBJ2-1): DTGVSQNPRHKITKRGQNVTFRCDPISEHNRLYWYRQTLGQGPEFLTYFQNEAQLEKSRLLSDRFSAERPKGSFSTLEIQRTEQGDSAMYLCASSPTSGEQFFGPGTRLTVL.

The chain has TRBV4-3 and TRBJ1-2; possible D gene TRBD1, 5 bases. The germline gives CDR1 LGHNA, CDR2 YSLEER. V was trimmed by 2 bases and J by 6 bases, leaving 13 bases between them. This CDR3 is 14 amino acids long. The CDR3 sequence: CASSQLNRWDGYTF. CDR3 sequence (DNA): TGCGCCAGCAGCCAACTAAACAGGTGGGATGGCTACACCTTC.

This clone turned up a few times. The rearrangement links TRBV27 to TRBJ1-2; D gene unclear. Trimming removed 3 bases at V and 6 bases at J, with 11 bases between. The CDR3 has 13 amino acids. Germline CDR1 reads MNHEY; CDR2 reads SMNVEV (reference sequence). Written as DNA, the CDR3 is TGTGCCAGCAGTTTCTCTGCAGATAATGGCTACACCTTC. Translation: CASSFSADNGYTF.

This chain uses TRBV7-8 with TRBJ1-5, with 7 bases lining up with TRBD1. Germline CDR1 is SGHVS and CDR2 is FQNEAQ. This CDR3 is built from 13 residues. Trimming removed 5 bases from V and 5 bases from J; junction bases left unmatched: 3. CDR3 loop: CASSRDRDQPQHF. In DNA, the CDR3 is TGTGCCAGCAGCCGAGACAGGGATCAGCCCCAGCATTTT.

This sequence joins TRBV12-3 or TRBV12-4 and TRBJ2-5; D gene uncertain. The V end was cut by 6 bases, the J end by 1 base, with 9 bases between. CDR3 length equals 13 residues. CDR3 amino acids: CASSDWSQETQYF. CDR3 sequence (DNA): TGTGCCAGCAGCGACTGGAGCCAAGAGACCCAGTACTTC.

As to this clone: At the DNA level, this CDR3 is encoded by other sequences in the same sample as well. CDR3 protein: CASSLRTGTTDTQYF. CDR3 DNA sequence: TGTGCCAGCAGCTTGAGGACAGGGACCACAGATACGCAGTATTTT. This sequence joins TRBV7-9 and TRBJ2-3; 8 bases map to TRBD1. Germline V gene sequence: CDR1 SEHNR, CDR2 FQNEAQ (reference sequence). V lost 3 bases and J lost 2; bases outside the gene matches: 4. This CDR3 has 15 amino acids.

The chain couples TRBV4-3 to TRBJ2-3; D is perhaps TRBD2 (6 bases). CDR3 length: 15 residues. The germline CDR1 and CDR2 sequences are LGHNA and YSLEER. V shed 2 bases and J shed 2 bases, with 11 bases lying between them. The DNA for the CDR3 is TGCGCCAGCAGCCAACGCGGGGCCGTCACAGATACGCAGTATTTT. The encoded protein is CASSQRGAVTDTQYF.

The chain recombines TRBV7-2 with TRBJ2-2; tentatively, D is TRBD1 (6 bases). Per the germline V gene, CDR1 is SGHTA and CDR2 is FQGNSA. CDR3 size: 15 residues. Trimming left V 4 bases short and J 5 bases short, with 14 bases between. CDR3 sequence reads: CASSSTGLRTGELFF. The CDR3 DNA follows: TGTGCCAGCAGCTCCACAGGGTTGAGAACCGGGGAGCTGTTTTTT. Filled out from reference TRBV7-2 and TRBJ2-2, the complete variable domain reads GAGVSQSPSNKVTEKGKDVELRCDPISGHTALYWYRQSLGQGLEFLIYFQGNSAPDKSGLPSDRFSAERTGGSVSTLTIQRTQQEDSAVYLCASSSTGLRTGELFFGEGSRLTVL.

The chain has TRBV4-2 and TRBJ2-1; TRBD1 matches 8 bases. V shed 0 bases, J shed 4 bases, and the junction held 11 bases outside the gene matches. CDR3 length: 18 amino acids. Germline V gene data show CDR1 as LGHNA and CDR2 as YNFKEQ. The CDR3 region is CASSQEGTTGDTYNEQFF. In nucleotides, the CDR3 is TGTGCCAGCAGCCAAGAAGGGACGACAGGGGATACTTACAATGAGCAGTTCTTC.

The chain joins TRBV19 to TRBJ2-3; 15 bases fit TRBD2. There are 15 residues in the CDR3. Germline lookup yields CDR1 LNHDA and CDR2 SQIVND (reference sequence). The junction had 2 bases not matched to a gene; V was cut back by 7 bases and J by 3 bases. The CDR3 DNA reads TGTGCCAGTATGGGACTAGCGGGGGGAACAGATACGCAGTATTTT. Translation: CASMGLAGGTDTQYF.

The chain links TRBV6-6 to TRBJ2-4, with D perhaps matching TRBD2 (5 bases). The V gene lost 4 bases and the J gene lost 5 bases, with 6 bases spanning the gap. This CDR3 spans 12 amino acids. The germline gives CDR1 MNHNY, CDR2 SVGAGI (reference sequence). CDR3 loop: CASSWGENIQYF. The DNA for the CDR3 is TGTGCCAGCAGTTGGGGAGAAAACATTCAGTACTTC.

The chain joins TRBV7-6 to TRBJ2-5; 9 bases are shared with TRBD2. The CDR3 is 16 residues long. V lost 1 base, J lost 3 bases, and 6 bases stayed unmatched. Germline lookup yields CDR1 SGHVS and CDR2 FNYEAQ. The CDR3 DNA follows: TGTGCCAGCAGCTTAGGGACGGGACTAGCAAAAGAGACCCAGTACTTC. Encoded protein: CASSLGTGLAKETQYF.

This rearrangement joins TRBV27 to TRBJ1-5; D is undetermined. The CDR3 sequence is 11 residues long. Germline assignment: CDR1 MNHEY and CDR2 SMNVEV (reference sequence). Trimming pared 8 bases from V and 5 bases from J, leaving 7 bases between. CDR3 region: CASGRDQPQHF. The DNA of the CDR3 is TGTGCCAGCGGTCGGGATCAGCCCCAGCATTTT.